This is a list of T cell receptor beta chains from one sample in a study of T cells in Graves' hyperthyroidism and ophthalmopathy. One entry per CDR3 protein, called by TCRdb with MiXCR from the multiplex PCR reads. The sample shows 400,000 to 550,000 distinct CDR3 sequences, around an eighth of them seen only once. Sequencing was done on a sample of blood. The receptors shown here come from a woman aged 18 to 35 with Graves' hyperthyroidism. The CDR3 runs from the conserved cysteine through the conserved F or W. A D gene is named only where the DNA matches it firmly. Where a row states a size, it is once, few, many or the class of an expanded clone; other rows omit it.

DNA,CDR3,length,V,J,size,D
TGTGCCAGTAGTATTTCGGGGACCATCTCTGGAAACACCATATATTTT,CASSISGTISGNTIYF,16,TRBV19,TRBJ1-3,.,.
TGCAGCGTGGGGACAGGAATGAACACTGAAGCTTTCTTT,CSVGTGMNTEAFF,13,TRBV29-1,TRBJ1-1,many,TRBD1
TGCAGTGCTCCTCAAACAGGGCCCTCAAGGAATGGCTACACCTTC,CSAPQTGPSRNGYTF,15,TRBV20-1,TRBJ1-2,many,.
TGTGCCAGCAGCCTAGCCCGGACAGGGACAGAAAAACTGTTTTTT,CASSLARTGTEKLFF,15,TRBV7-2,TRBJ1-4,few,TRBD1
TGTGCCAGCAGCCAAGAAGGGCCCGGCCCGGGCGAGCAGTACTTC,CASSQEGPGPGEQYF,15,TRBV4-2,TRBJ2-7,.,.
TGTGCCTGGAGTAAGGGACTAGCGGGAGCGGATACGCAGTATTTT,CAWSKGLAGADTQYF,15,TRBV30,TRBJ2-3,many,TRBD2
TGTGCCAGCAGCTTTTACGGCTCCTACAATGAGCAGTTCTTC,CASSFYGSYNEQFF,14,TRBV7-2,TRBJ2-1,many,.
TGTGCCAGCAGTTACGGGCTAGCGAACTACAATGAGCAGTTCTTC,CASSYGLANYNEQFF,15,TRBV6-5,TRBJ2-1,many,.
TGTGCCATCAGTCCAAATTACAATGAGCAGTTCTTC,CAISPNYNEQFF,12,TRBV10-3,TRBJ2-1,many,.
TGTGCCAGCCGATCCTACAGGGGAGGCACAGATACGCAGTATTTT,CASRSYRGGTDTQYF,15,TRBV12-3/TRBV12-4,TRBJ2-3,many,TRBD1
TGTGCCAGCAGCCCTTACGCGAGTTTCGGCTACAATGAGCAGTTCTTC,CASSPYASFGYNEQFF,16,TRBV12-3/TRBV12-4,TRBJ2-1,many,.
TGTGCCAGCAGCCCAGCGGGCACCTACAATGAGCAGTTCTTC,CASSPAGTYNEQFF,14,TRBV7-2,TRBJ2-1,.,.
TGTGCCAGCAGCGTCCCAGGAGGCACCTACTATGGCTACACCTTC,CASSVPGGTYYGYTF,15,TRBV7-9,TRBJ1-2,few,.
TGCGCCAGCAGCTTGGATTCGAGGGGGAACGAGCAGTACTTC,CASSLDSRGNEQYF,14,TRBV5-1,TRBJ2-7,.,.
TGTGCCAGCAGCTCCGACTACGAGCAGTACTTC,CASSSDYEQYF,11,TRBV7-6,TRBJ2-7,many,.
TGTGCCAGCAGTTCCCTCATTGGAGACCGAGGTCTCCATGAGCAGTTCTTC,CASSSLIGDRGLHEQFF,17,TRBV12-3/TRBV12-4,TRBJ2-1,many,.
TGTGCCAGCAGTGAAGCGAGCTTAGCGGGGGCGAACACCGGGGAGCTGTTTTTT,CASSEASLAGANTGELFF,18,TRBV6-1,TRBJ2-2,many,TRBD2
TGTGCCAGCAGTGAAGTAAGACAGCGTCAAGAGACCCAGTACTTC,CASSEVRQRQETQYF,15,TRBV6-1,TRBJ2-5,many,.
TGTGCCAGCAGCGTAGTGGCGGGGGGGGTCTCTGGAAACACCATATATTTT,CASSVVAGGVSGNTIYF,17,TRBV9,TRBJ1-3,.,.
TGTGCCAGCAGGCAGGGGGAGCGGAATGAGCAGTTCTTC,CASRQGERNEQFF,13,TRBV27,TRBJ2-1,many,TRBD1
TGTGCCAGCAGTTTTTGGGGGCATGAAAAACTGTTTTTT,CASSFWGHEKLFF,13,TRBV12-3/TRBV12-4,TRBJ1-4,many,.
TGTGCCAGCAGTTACTCGATTCAACCTAGCGGGAGGCCCGCCTACGAGCAGTACTTC,CASSYSIQPSGRPAYEQYF,19,TRBV6-2/TRBV6-3,TRBJ2-7,many,TRBD2
TGTGCCATCTGGGACACAGCGGGATCCTACACCTTC,CAIWDTAGSYTF,12,TRBV10-3,TRBJ1-2,few,.
TGCGCCAGCAGCATGGGACTAGCGGGAGGATTTGAGCAGTTCTTC,CASSMGLAGGFEQFF,15,TRBV5-1,TRBJ2-1,many,TRBD2
TGTGCCAGCAGTCCCCAGACAGCGAACACTGAAGCTTTCTTT,CASSPQTANTEAFF,14,TRBV5-1,TRBJ1-1,many,.
TGTGCCAGCAGTTTAGTAGGGGAAATGAACACTGAAGCTTTCTTT,CASSLVGEMNTEAFF,15,TRBV28,TRBJ1-1,many,.
TGTGCCAGCAGTTTCATCCAGCCGGACAGGCTCTCTGGAAACACCATATATTTT,CASSFIQPDRLSGNTIYF,18,TRBV28,TRBJ1-3,many,TRBD1
TGTGCCAGCAGCCAAGATCCAGGGGAGGGCCGTGGGACCCAGTACTTC,CASSQDPGEGRGTQYF,16,TRBV3-1,TRBJ2-5,few,.
TGTGCCAGCAGCTTAGCGCCACTGGGACCTCCAAGCTCCTATAATTCACCCCTCCACTTT,CASSLAPLGPPSSYNSPLHF,20,TRBV7-9,TRBJ1-6,few,.
TGTGCCAGCAGCGACGAAAGCGGACGGACCTCTGGAAACACCATATATTTT,CASSDESGRTSGNTIYF,17,TRBV9,TRBJ1-3,.,.
TGTGCCAGCAGCTCTGGCCGAAGGGACTATGGCTACACCTTC,CASSSGRRDYGYTF,14,TRBV7-2,TRBJ1-2,few,.
TGTGCCACCAACGCCCTGGGTGAGCAGTTCTTC,CATNALGEQFF,11,TRBV24-1,TRBJ2-1,few,.
TGTGCCAGCAGTGAAGGGTTAGCGGGAGTTGTGAGGGAGACCCAGTACTTC,CASSEGLAGVVRETQYF,17,TRBV6-1,TRBJ2-5,few,TRBD2
TGTGCCAGCACCGGGACGGTGAACACCGGGGAGCTGTTTTTT,CASTGTVNTGELFF,14,TRBV27,TRBJ2-2,.,.
TGCAGCGTTGGACAGGGAGACTATGGCTACACCTTC,CSVGQGDYGYTF,12,TRBV29-1,TRBJ1-2,many,TRBD1
TGTGCCAGCAGCTTGATGGGGGGGGCGTTGAATACGCAGTATTTT,CASSLMGGALNTQYF,15,TRBV7-3,TRBJ2-3,many,.
TGTGCCAGCAGCGACAGGGGGCTCTACACTGAAGCTTTCTTT,CASSDRGLYTEAFF,14,TRBV6-1,TRBJ1-1,many,TRBD1
TGTGCCAGCAGCCAAGTCCCCGGCACGGGACCGACCGGGGAGCTGTTTTTT,CASSQVPGTGPTGELFF,17,TRBV3-1,TRBJ2-2,many,.
TGCAGTGTAACACCGGGACTAGGGGCGTGGGATGAGCAGTTCTTC,CSVTPGLGAWDEQFF,15,TRBV20-1,TRBJ2-1,few,TRBD2
TGTGCCAGCAGTAATCAGGGATACCACTACGAGCAGTACTTC,CASSNQGYHYEQYF,14,TRBV25-1,TRBJ2-7,many,.
TGTGCCAGCAGCTCCGGGACTAGCGGGAGAAACACCGGGGAGCTGTTTTTT,CASSSGTSGRNTGELFF,17,TRBV7-3,TRBJ2-2,few,TRBD2
TGCAGTGCTAGAGACACAGGGAAAGGCTCCTACGAGCAGTACTTC,CSARDTGKGSYEQYF,15,TRBV20-1,TRBJ2-7,many,.
TGCAGCGTTGATAACCCAAACGAACAAGCTTTCTTT,CSVDNPNEQAFF,12,TRBV29-1,TRBJ1-1,.,.
TGTGCCAGCAGCCTCGGGACAGGGGAAGTCAATGAGCAGTTCTTC,CASSLGTGEVNEQFF,15,TRBV11-2,TRBJ2-1,many,TRBD1
TGTGCCAGCACCGAGAGGAGGGACCAAGAGACCCAGTACTTC,CASTERRDQETQYF,14,TRBV6-1,TRBJ2-5,few,.
TGTGCCACCAGCAGGGGAATTACAGGGCTGAACACTGAAGCTTTCTTT,CATSRGITGLNTEAFF,16,TRBV15,TRBJ1-1,.,.
TGCGCCAGCAGCTCGAGGGACAGCCTTTTCCCAGATACGCAGTATTTT,CASSSRDSLFPDTQYF,16,TRBV5-1,TRBJ2-3,many,TRBD1
TGTGCCAGCAGCTTAACACTAGCGTCGAATACGCAGTATTTT,CASSLTLASNTQYF,14,TRBV7-2,TRBJ2-3,.,TRBD2
TGTGCCACCAGCAGAGATGTGCTGCGGGCTGGCTACATCTTC,CATSRDVLRAGYIF,14,TRBV15,TRBJ1-2,.,.
TGCGCCAGCAGCCACGATTCGAGGGAGGGATACACAGATACGCAGTATTTT,CASSHDSREGYTDTQYF,17,TRBV4-1,TRBJ2-3,few,TRBD2
TGTGCCAGCAGCTTACAGGGGACGCACAATGAGCAGTTCTTC,CASSLQGTHNEQFF,14,TRBV7-6,TRBJ2-1,many,.